This is a list of T cell receptor beta chains from one sample in a study of T cells in Graves' hyperthyroidism and ophthalmopathy. Each CDR3 protein is one row after TCRdb ran MiXCR on the multiplex PCR reads. The sample yields approximately 500,000 distinct CDR3 sequences, 46% seen once. Input material: peripheral blood or thyroid tissue (not recorded which). Receptors were obtained from a woman under 30 with Graves' hyperthyroidism. The conserved cysteine and the conserved F or W are not part of the CDR3 here. Each record gives: clone size, V gene, J gene, CDR3 protein. Clone size is not always given. Where it is, it says once, few, many or a class for expanded clones.

>many|TRBV7-9|TRBJ2-7
ASSFPPGVEQY
>many|TRBV12-3/TRBV12-4|TRBJ1-1
ASSSRDRDTEAF
>NA|TRBV29-1|TRBJ1-1
SVKGIINTGTL
>NA|TRBV10-3|TRBJ1-6
AISVGHPGQGISPLH
>few|TRBV3-1|TRBJ2-7
ASSHVGTHYTYEQY
>NA|TRBV7-6|TRBJ1-5
ASSTQPQH
>NA|TRBV6-5|TRBJ2-7
ASRVGLAVLEQY
>NA|TRBV29-1|TRBJ1-1
SLQEEHNYLNTEAF
>many|TRBV20-1|TRBJ1-5
SAAGRGNQPQH
>many|TRBV20-1|TRBJ1-2
SADVGTSGGYT
>NA|TRBV2|TRBJ1-2
ASGGRTVLGYT
>many|TRBV20-1|TRBJ1-1
SATGQGDTEAF
>many|TRBV19|TRBJ1-1
ASSIWTGNTEAF
>NA|TRBV5-1|TRBJ2-5
ASSYSRLAGGQTEETQY
>many|TRBV20-1|TRBJ2-5
SASGTSGNQETQY
>many|TRBV12-3/TRBV12-4|TRBJ1-2
ASSPDSDFLQKFPNYGYT
>NA|TRBV29-1|TRBJ2-5
SERGLAETQY
>NA|TRBV20-1|TRBJ2-7
SARDLIGNSYEQY
>few|TRBV24-1|TRBJ2-1
ATSGLSAGATYNEQF
>many|TRBV7-3|TRBJ2-7
ASSPGPDGEQY
>many|TRBV20-1|TRBJ1-3
SARDFGGLLY
>NA|TRBV20-1|TRBJ1-5
SVPAGTGHQPQH
>few|TRBV20-1|TRBJ2-1
SARTSGRAHEQF
>NA|TRBV5-1|NA
ASRLAVTDEQF
>few|TRBV6-2/TRBV6-3|TRBJ2-5
ASSRPPREGGETQY
>once|TRBV29-1|TRBJ2-6
SAMGRGGANVLT
>many|TRBV6-5|TRBJ2-7
ASSGTGNEQY
>many|TRBV29-1|TRBJ1-2
SVDHNTGGNYGYT
>many|TRBV14|TRBJ2-2
ASSQERWSGELF
>NA|TRBV20-1|NA
SARDNGNEQF
>many|TRBV3-1|TRBJ1-1
ASSQGQGGGNTEAF
>NA|TRBV3-1|TRBJ1-4
ASSPYTGNLGKLF
>many|TRBV24-1|TRBJ2-2
ATSDAGQGNTGELF
>NA|TRBV19|TRBJ2-2
AWSTPGLRAGELF
>NA|TRBV20-1|TRBJ1-6
SASMDSIDSPLH
>NA|TRBV7-8|TRBJ1-2
ASSRQGSSYGYT
>NA|TRBV7-2|TRBJ1-1
ASSLGLAGLMNTEAF
>NA|TRBV7-2|TRBJ2-1
ASSLGASPYNEQF
>NA|TRBV7-8|TRBJ2-7
ASSPGQGLRYEQY
>many|TRBV11-3|TRBJ1-1
ASSPRTGRTPEAF
>few|TRBV6-5|TRBJ2-3
ASGDYSEDTQY
>many|TRBV29-1|TRBJ2-2
SVEQAGRNTGELF
>many|TRBV10-3|TRBJ2-7
AIRHDRGSYEQY
>many|TRBV7-8|TRBJ2-6
ASSLNLAFSGANVLT
>NA|TRBV29-1|TRBJ2-7
SLRNLPGEQY
>many|TRBV4-2|TRBJ1-2
ASSQDGWYNYGYT